This TCR beta chain was profiled in a study of blood T cell repertoires in COVID-19 (dated by TCRdb to about 2020). For the study in its entirety: Collaborator samples came from the United States, Italy and Spain and covered acute and convalescent phases of COVID-19. The material from the prospective study consisted of cDNA or gDNA derived from T cells, B-cell-depleted T cells, or PBMCs. Subjects who had been exposed to COVID-19, were actively infected with it, or had recovered from it provided the deeply sampled blood TCRbeta repertoires that made up the dataset. The repertoires were released in a freely available public database intended as a resource for research on the immune response to SARS-CoV-2. Samples were obtained from the ongoing ImmuneRACE study (first 160 participants) and from 1,254 subjects provided by 6 global collaborators. A de-identified subject ID, COVID-19 status, age in years and sex were almost always included in the sample metadata. Where HLA class I and class II types were available, the types were taken from metadata supplied by the sample provider, not from assay-based typing. Results and caveats for the whole study, not just this receptor: How much clinical and demographic metadata was included differed by source and by participant, and the metadata was provided uncurated.

In the prospective study, participants were about 18 to 100 years old, resided in approximately 22 geographic areas of the United States, and were enrolled through a virtual design. In the prospective study, participants were assigned to cohorts based on the clinical history participants reported in a screening survey and a study questionnaire. In the prospective study, mobile phlebotomists collected whole blood, serum and a nasopharyngeal or oropharyngeal swab from each participant. Additional blood draws and questionnaires over an approximately 2-month period could optionally be provided by prospective study participants. Before DNA extraction, prospective study blood samples were shipped either frozen or at room temperature. TCRbeta CDR3 regions were amplified from genomic DNA using the immunoSEQ Assay, a bias-controlled multiplex PCR. Per the original workflow: Within the assay, amplification of reference gene primers was used to estimate how many nucleated cells each sample contained. To quantify the absolute abundance of each unique TCRbeta CDR3 rearrangement, sequence reads were collapsed and filtered. For each sample, productive Simpson clonality was calculated as the square root of Simpson's diversity index across productive rearrangements. Imported from immuneACCESS, the table was reduced by TCRdb to in-frame sequences with V and J called. These copies leave out some clones; in studies compared against another copy, an unresolved V gene accounts for under half, and the cause of the remainder is not known. V and J calls and clone size are given by that table; D and trimming were obtained from the DNA. The sample records about 360,000 clones, 70% to 90% of which are singletons. Roughly 1.9% of the sample is taken by the ten largest.

Spanning cysteine to phenylalanine, the CDR3 consists of 12 amino acids. The retained sequence is limited to the CDR3, 36 bases, with the frame set at the first base. As encoded in the germline V gene, CDR1 is SGHVS while CDR2 is FQNEAQ. V and J lose 4 bases and 4 bases, and a span of 7 bases separates them. To note about this clone: This clone's antigen is unknown. No much larger clone is present one base from it, and per-base qualities are unavailable.

This receptor chain uses TRBV7-8 and TRBJ1-2, with TRBD1 as a weak D call on 6 bases. Sample: PBMCs or T cells enriched from blood (not recorded which). The source is a woman between 35 and 50 years old with acute COVID-19. The base sequence is TGTGCCAGCAGCTCGACAGGCTATGGCTACACCTTC. Translated, this gives CASSSTGYGYTF.